This T cell receptor beta chain was sequenced during a study of cytomegalovirus exposure and HLA in healthy donors. There are 13 residues in the CDR3. The J segment lost 4 bases and the V segment lost 5 bases, leaving 3 bases of the junction unmatched. Germline loops: CDR1 SGHTA, CDR2 FQGTGA. This clone has a single count. It was with 60 Vbeta and 13 Jbeta primers that the PCR ran. Profiling relied on immunoSEQ multiplex PCR, and the TCRdb table lists in-frame clones only, not all of them. This table has over 20,000 clones, 70% appearing once. The sequenced sample was PBMCs. This sequence originates from a woman between 50 and 59 years old in good health and CMV-seronegative. The chain links TRBV7-3 to TRBJ1-2; 8 bases fit TRBD1. DNA for the CDR3: TGTGCCAGCAGCCCTACAGGGGGCTATGGCTACACCTTC. It translates to CASSPTGGYGYTF.